This is a list of T cell receptor beta chains from one sample in a study of T-cell reconstitution after alpha-beta-depleted transplantation in children. TCRdb re-derived calls from the PCR reads in MiXCR, one entry per CDR3 protein. The sample yields about 830,000 distinct CDR3 sequences, around 17% seen once. Sequencing used PBMCs, mostly from graft donor cells, obtained 360 days after TCRalphabeta/CD19-depleted stem cell transplant. The receptor source for this set is a male patient aged 10 to 17 who had a stem cell transplant for acute lymphoblastic leukemia, so the T cells may come from the graft donor. Each CDR3 is given with its conserved first and last residue. A D gene is named only where the DNA matches it firmly. Only part of the rows carry a size: once, few, many, or a class if the clone is expanded.

v_gene	abundance	d_gene	j_gene	CDR3nt	CDR3aa
TRBV12-3/TRBV12-4	NA	NA	TRBJ1-5	TGTGCCAGCAGTTTAGACAGACAATATCAGCCCCAGCATTTT	CASSLDRQYQPQHF
TRBV4-2	many	TRBD2	TRBJ2-7	TGTGCCAGCAGCCGGGAGCGGGACTTCTACGAGCAGTACTTC	CASSRERDFYEQYF
TRBV13	few	NA	TRBJ2-7	TGTGCCAGCAGCTTAGGCTTTGGGGAGCAGTACTTC	CASSLGFGEQYF
TRBV20-1	NA	NA	TRBJ2-4	TGCAGTGCTAGTTCCTGGGTTTACATCAAAAACATTCAGTACTTC	CSASSWVYIKNIQYF
TRBV5-4	few	TRBD1	TRBJ2-1	TGTGCCAGCAGCCCTCAATTGACAGGGGGCGGATACAATGAGCAGTTCTTC	CASSPQLTGGGYNEQFF
TRBV12-3/TRBV12-4	many	TRBD2	TRBJ2-7	TGTGCCAGCACCGTGGGAGGGACTACTTACGAGCAGTACTTC	CASTVGGTTYEQYF
TRBV20-1	NA	TRBD2	TRBJ2-7	TGCAGTGCTAGAGATCTAGTTTCTAGCGGCGGGGAGCAGTACTTC	CSARDLVSSGGEQYF
TRBV12-3/TRBV12-4	few	NA	TRBJ2-5	TGTGCCAGCAGTGGAACGGGAGCCGGGGAGACCCAGTACTTC	CASSGTGAGETQYF
TRBV29-1	few	NA	TRBJ2-3	TGCAGCGTTGGGGGTAGGGGCGCAGATACGCAGTATTTT	CSVGGRGADTQYF
TRBV28	few	NA	TRBJ2-6	TGTGCCAGCAGTTTCTTGGGGGCGCCTTCTGGGGCCAACGTCCTGACTTTC	CASSFLGAPSGANVLTF
TRBV5-1	many	NA	TRBJ2-3	TGCGCCAGCAGCATTGGGTCTACAGATACGCAGTATTTT	CASSIGSTDTQYF
TRBV4-2	NA	NA	TRBJ2-1	TGTGCCAGCAGCCACCGACGTCGCACAAGCGGCTCCTACAATGAGCAGTTCTTC	CASSHRRRTSGSYNEQFF
TRBV6-5	many	NA	TRBJ1-6	TGTGCCAGCAGTTACTCGAGCCTGGGAGGGGGAAGTTCACCCCTCCACTTT	CASSYSSLGGGSSPLHF
TRBV20-1	few	TRBD2	TRBJ2-1	TGCAGTGCTAGAGAGGCGGGAGGGCGTAATGAGCAGTTCTTC	CSAREAGGRNEQFF
TRBV5-1	NA	TRBD2	TRBJ2-5	TGCGCCAGCAGCTCCCAGCCGGGAGGCGCTGAGACCCAGTACTTC	CASSSQPGGAETQYF
TRBV12-5	few	TRBD2	TRBJ2-5	TGTGCTAGTGGTTTGTCCGGGACTAGCGGGACAAAAGAGACCCAGTACTTC	CASGLSGTSGTKETQYF
TRBV25-1	NA	TRBD2	TRBJ2-3	TGTGCCAGCAGTGGACCGGGACTAGCGCTCTCAGATACGCAGTATTTT	CASSGPGLALSDTQYF
TRBV5-1	few	NA	TRBJ2-1	TGCGCCAGCAGCTTGGATGGCTTGCCTGGGGATGAGCAGTTCTTC	CASSLDGLPGDEQFF
TRBV27	few	TRBD2	TRBJ2-7	TGTGCCAGCAGTTCGCCGGGACTACGTTCCTACGAGCAGTACTTC	CASSSPGLRSYEQYF
TRBV2	NA	TRBD1	TRBJ2-4	TGTGCCAGCAGGCCGGGACAGGGGGGGAACATTCAGTACTTC	CASRPGQGGNIQYF
TRBV20-1	few	NA	TRBJ2-5	TGCAGTGCTAGAAGCGCGTACCAAGAGACCCAGTACTTC	CSARSAYQETQYF
TRBV15	NA	NA	TRBJ1-4	TGTGCCACCAGCAGAGATGAGGGTTTCGAGATGTACGGATTCGATGAAAAACTGTTTTTT	CATSRDEGFEMYGFDEKLFF
TRBV28	NA	TRBD2	TRBJ2-7	TGTGCCAGCAGTTTCCCAGGGACTAACTCCTACGAGCAGTACTTC	CASSFPGTNSYEQYF
TRBV3-1	few	TRBD2	TRBJ2-1	TGTGCCAGCAGCCAAGAGACTAGCGGGAGTTCGAATGAGCAGTTCTTC	CASSQETSGSSNEQFF
TRBV15	few	TRBD1	TRBJ2-7	TGTGCCACCAGCAGAGACTTACAGGGGGAGCAGTACTTC	CATSRDLQGEQYF
TRBV5-1	NA	NA	TRBJ2-7	TGCGCCAGCAGCCTAAGGCCGGGGGAACGCTACGAGCAGTACTTC	CASSLRPGERYEQYF
TRBV4-1	NA	TRBD1	TRBJ1-2	TGCGCCAGCAGCCAAGTTGACAGGGGGACCTATGGCTACACCTTC	CASSQVDRGTYGYTF
TRBV4-1	NA	NA	TRBJ2-2	TGCGCCAGCAGCCAAGAGGGGATGCCCGGGGAGCTGTTTTTT	CASSQEGMPGELFF
TRBV11-2	NA	NA	TRBJ2-1	TGTGCCAGCAGCTCGCCCTCAGTTTCGAATGAGCAGTTCTTC	CASSSPSVSNEQFF